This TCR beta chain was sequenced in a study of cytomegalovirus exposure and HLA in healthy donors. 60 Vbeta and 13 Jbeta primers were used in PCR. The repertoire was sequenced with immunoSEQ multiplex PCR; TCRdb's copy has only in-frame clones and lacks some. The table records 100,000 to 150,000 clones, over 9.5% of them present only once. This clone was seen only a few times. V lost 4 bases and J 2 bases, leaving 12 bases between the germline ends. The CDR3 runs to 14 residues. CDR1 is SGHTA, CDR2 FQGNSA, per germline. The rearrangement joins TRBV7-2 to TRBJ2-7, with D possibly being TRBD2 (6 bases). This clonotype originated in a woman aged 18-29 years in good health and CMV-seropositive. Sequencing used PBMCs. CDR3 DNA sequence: TGTGCCAGCAGCTCCGCGGGGTTCACCTACGAGCAGTACTTC. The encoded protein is CASSSAGFTYEQYF.